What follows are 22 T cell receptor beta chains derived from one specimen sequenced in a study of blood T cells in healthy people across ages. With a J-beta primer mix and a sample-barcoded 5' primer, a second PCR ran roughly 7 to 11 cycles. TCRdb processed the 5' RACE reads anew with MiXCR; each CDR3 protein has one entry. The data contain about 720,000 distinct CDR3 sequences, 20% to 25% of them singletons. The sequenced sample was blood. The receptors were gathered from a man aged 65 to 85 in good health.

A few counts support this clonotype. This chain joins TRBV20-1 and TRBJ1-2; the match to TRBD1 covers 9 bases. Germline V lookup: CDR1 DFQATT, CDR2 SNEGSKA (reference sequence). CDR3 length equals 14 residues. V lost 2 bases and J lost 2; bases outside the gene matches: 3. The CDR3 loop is CSARPGTGNYGYTF. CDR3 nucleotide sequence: TGCAGTGCTAGACCCGGGACAGGGAACTATGGCTACACCTTC.

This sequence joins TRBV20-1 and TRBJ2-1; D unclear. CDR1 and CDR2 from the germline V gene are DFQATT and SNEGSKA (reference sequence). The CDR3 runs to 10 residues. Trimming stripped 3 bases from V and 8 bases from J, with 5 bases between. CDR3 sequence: CSARVDEQFF. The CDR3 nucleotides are TGCAGTGCTAGGGTGGATGAGCAGTTCTTC.

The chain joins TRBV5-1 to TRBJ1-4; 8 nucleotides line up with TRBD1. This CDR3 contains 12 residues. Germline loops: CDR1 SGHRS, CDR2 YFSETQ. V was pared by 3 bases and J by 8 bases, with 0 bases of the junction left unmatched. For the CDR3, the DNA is TGCGCCAGCAGCTGGGACAGGGAAAAACTGTTTTTT. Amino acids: CASSWDREKLFF.

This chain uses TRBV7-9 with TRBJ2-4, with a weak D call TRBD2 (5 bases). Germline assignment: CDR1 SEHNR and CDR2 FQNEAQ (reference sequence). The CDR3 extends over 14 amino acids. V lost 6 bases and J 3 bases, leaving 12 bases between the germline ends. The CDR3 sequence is CASSRAENKNIQYF. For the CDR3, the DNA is TGTGCCAGCAGTCGAGCGGAGAACAAAAACATTCAGTACTTC.

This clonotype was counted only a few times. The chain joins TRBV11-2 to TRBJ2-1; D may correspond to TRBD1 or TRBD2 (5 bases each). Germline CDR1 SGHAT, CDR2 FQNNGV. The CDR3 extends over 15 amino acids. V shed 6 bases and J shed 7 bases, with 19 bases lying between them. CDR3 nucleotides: TGTGCCAGCAGGTCCCCCGGGGACCTTAGGAATGAGCAGTTCTTC. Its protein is CASRSPGDLRNEQFF.

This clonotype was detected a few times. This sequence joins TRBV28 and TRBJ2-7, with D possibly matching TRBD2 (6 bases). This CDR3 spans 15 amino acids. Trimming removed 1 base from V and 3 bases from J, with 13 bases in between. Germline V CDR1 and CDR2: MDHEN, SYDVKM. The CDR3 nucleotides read TGTGCCAGCAGTTTATTCGGGACTCCTTACTACGAGCAGTACTTC. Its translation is CASSLFGTPYYEQYF.

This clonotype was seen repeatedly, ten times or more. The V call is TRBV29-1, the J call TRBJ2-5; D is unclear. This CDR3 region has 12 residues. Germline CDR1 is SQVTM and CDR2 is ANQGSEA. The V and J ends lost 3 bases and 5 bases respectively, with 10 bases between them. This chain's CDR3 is CSVEVLAETQYF. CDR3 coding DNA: TGCAGCGTTGAGGTACTGGCGGAGACCCAGTACTTC.

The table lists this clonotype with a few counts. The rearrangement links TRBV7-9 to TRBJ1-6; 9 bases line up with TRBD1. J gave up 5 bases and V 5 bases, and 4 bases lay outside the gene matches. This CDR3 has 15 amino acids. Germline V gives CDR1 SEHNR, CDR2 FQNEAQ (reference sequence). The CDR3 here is CASSLGDRDNSPLHF. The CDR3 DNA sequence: TGTGCCAGCAGCCTTGGGGACAGGGATAATTCACCCCTCCACTTT. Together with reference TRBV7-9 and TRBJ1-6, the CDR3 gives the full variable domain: DTGVSQNPRHKITKRGQNVTFRCDPISEHNRLYWYRQTLGQGPEFLTYFQNEAQLEKSRLLSDRFSAERPKGSFSTLEIQRTEQGDSAMYLCASSLGDRDNSPLHFGNGTRLTVT.

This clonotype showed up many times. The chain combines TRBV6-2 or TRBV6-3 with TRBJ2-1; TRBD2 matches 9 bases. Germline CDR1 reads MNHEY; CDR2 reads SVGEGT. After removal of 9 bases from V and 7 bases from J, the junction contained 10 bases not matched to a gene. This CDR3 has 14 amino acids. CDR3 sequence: CASFERLAANEQFF. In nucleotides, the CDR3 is TGTGCCAGTTTTGAGCGACTAGCGGCAAATGAGCAGTTCTTC.

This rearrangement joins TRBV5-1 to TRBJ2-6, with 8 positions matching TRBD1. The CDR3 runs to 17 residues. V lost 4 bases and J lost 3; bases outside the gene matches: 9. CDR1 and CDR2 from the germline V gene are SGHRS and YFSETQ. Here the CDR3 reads CASSNRDRIFGANVLTF. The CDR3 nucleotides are TGCGCCAGCAGCAACCGGGACAGGATCTTTGGGGCCAACGTCCTGACTTTC.

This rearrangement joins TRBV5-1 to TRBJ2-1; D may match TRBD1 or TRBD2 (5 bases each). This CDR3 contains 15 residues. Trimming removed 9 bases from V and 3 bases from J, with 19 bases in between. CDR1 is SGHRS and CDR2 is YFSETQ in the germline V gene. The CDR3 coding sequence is TGCGCCACTACACGGGGCATCGGGCACTACAATGAGCAGTTCTTC. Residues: CATTRGIGHYNEQFF.

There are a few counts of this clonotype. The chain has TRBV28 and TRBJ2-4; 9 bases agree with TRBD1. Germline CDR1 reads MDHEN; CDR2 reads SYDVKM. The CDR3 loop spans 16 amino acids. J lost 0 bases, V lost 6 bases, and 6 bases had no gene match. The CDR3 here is CASSPQGALAKNIQYF. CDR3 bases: TGTGCCAGCAGCCCACAGGGGGCCCTAGCCAAAAACATTCAGTACTTC. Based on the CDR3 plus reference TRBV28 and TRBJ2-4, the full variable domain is DVKVTQSSRYLVKRTGEKVFLECVQDMDHENMFWYRQDPGLGLRLIYFSYDVKMKEKGDIPEGYSVSREKKERFSLILESASTNQTSMYLCASSPQGALAKNIQYFGAGTRLSVL.

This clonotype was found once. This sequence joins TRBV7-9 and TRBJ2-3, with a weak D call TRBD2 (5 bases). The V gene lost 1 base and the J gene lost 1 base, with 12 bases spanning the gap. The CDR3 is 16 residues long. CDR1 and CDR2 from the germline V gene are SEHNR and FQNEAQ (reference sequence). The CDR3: CASSLERTRRTDTQYF. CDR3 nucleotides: TGTGCCAGCAGCTTAGAGCGGACCCGGCGCACAGATACGCAGTATTTT.

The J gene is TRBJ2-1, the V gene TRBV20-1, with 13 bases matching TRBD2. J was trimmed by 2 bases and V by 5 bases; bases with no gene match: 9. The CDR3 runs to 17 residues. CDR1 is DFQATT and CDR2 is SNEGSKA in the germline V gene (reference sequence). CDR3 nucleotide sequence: TGCAGTGCTGAAATTCCGACTAGCGGGAGGCCCTACAATGAGCAGTTCTTC. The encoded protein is CSAEIPTSGRPYNEQFF.

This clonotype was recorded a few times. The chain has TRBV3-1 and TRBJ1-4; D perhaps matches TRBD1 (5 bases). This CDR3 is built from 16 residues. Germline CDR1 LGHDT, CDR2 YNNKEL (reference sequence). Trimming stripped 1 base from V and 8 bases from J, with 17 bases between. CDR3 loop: CASSQARIGGEEKLFF. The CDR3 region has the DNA TGTGCCAGCAGCCAAGCCCGGATCGGGGGGGAAGAAAAACTGTTTTTT.

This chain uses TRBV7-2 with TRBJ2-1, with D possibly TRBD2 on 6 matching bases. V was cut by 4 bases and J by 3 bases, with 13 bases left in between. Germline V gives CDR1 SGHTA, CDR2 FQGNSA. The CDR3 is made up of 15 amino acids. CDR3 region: CASSSAFGGYNEQFF. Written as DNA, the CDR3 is TGTGCCAGCAGCTCGGCATTCGGGGGCTACAATGAGCAGTTCTTC.

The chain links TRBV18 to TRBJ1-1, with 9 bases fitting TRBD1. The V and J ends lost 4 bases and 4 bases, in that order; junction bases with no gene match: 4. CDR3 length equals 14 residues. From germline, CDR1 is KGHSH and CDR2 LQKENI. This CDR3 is CASSRQGVGTEAFF. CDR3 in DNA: TGTGCCAGCTCACGACAGGGGGTAGGCACTGAAGCTTTCTTT.

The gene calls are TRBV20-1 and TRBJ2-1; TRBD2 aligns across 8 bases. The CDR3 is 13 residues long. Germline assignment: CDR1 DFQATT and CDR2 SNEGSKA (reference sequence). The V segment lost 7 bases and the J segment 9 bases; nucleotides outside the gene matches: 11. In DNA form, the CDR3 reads TGCAGTGTTACGGGAGGGGGGGGAATTGAGCAGTTCTTC. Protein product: CSVTGGGGIEQFF.

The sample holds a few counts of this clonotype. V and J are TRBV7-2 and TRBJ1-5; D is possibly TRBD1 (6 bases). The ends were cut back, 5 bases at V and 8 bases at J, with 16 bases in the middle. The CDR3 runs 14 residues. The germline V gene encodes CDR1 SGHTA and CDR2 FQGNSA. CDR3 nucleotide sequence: TGTGCCAGCAGCCCACACACAGGGAATAAGCCCCAGCATTTT. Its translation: CASSPHTGNKPQHF.

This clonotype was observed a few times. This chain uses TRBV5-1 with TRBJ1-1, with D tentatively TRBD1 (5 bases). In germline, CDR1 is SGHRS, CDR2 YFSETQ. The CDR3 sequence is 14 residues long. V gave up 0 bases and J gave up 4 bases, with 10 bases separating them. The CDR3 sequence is CASSLGAGTTEAFF. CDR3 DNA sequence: TGCGCCAGCAGCTTGGGGGCGGGGACCACTGAAGCTTTCTTT.

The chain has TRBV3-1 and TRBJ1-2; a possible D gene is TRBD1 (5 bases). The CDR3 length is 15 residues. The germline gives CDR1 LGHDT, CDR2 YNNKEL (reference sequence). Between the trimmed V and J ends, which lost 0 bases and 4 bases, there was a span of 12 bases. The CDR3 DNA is TGTGCCAGCAGCCAAGAGCGGGCGCAGGGCTATGGCTACACCTTC. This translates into CASSQERAQGYGYTF. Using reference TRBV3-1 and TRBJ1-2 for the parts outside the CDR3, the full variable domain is DTAVSQTPKYLVTQMGNDKSIKCEQNLGHDTMYWYKQDSKKFLKIMFSYNNKELIINETVPNRFSPKSPDKAHLNLHINSLELGDSAVYFCASSQERAQGYGYTFGSGTRLTVV.

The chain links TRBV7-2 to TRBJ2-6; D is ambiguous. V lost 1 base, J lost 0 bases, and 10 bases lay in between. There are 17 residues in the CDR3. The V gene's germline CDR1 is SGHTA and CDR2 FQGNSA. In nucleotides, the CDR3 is TGTGCCAGCAGCTTAGTAGGTCGAATCTCTGGGGCCAACGTCCTGACTTTC. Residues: CASSLVGRISGANVLTF.